Many counts were recorded for the clone carrying this TCR beta chain. These data originate in a study of blood T cell repertoires in COVID-19. The overall study: The samples span acute and convalescent COVID-19 from the United States, Italy and Spain. PBMCs, B-cell-depleted T cells, or T cells were the source of the cDNA or gDNA that made up the material.

The table came from immunoSEQ multiplex PCR; TCRdb's copy has only in-frame clones and leaves some out. The sample includes some 200,000 clones, over 80% of them seen just once. Seattle cases were enrolled at active infection and followed longitudinally. Germline V gene data show CDR1 as GTSNPN and CDR2 as SVGIG (reference sequence). With 5 bases removed from V and 4 bases from J, the gap between germline ends came to 11 bases. CDR3 length equals 12 residues. The clonotype comes from a man between 60 and 75 years old with COVID-19, enrolled during active disease. Sequenced sample: peripheral blood. V is TRBV30 and J is TRBJ1-2; no reliable D call. CDR3 sequence (DNA): TGTGCCTGGGATACATTAGCCTATGGCTACACCTTC. Amino acids: CAWDTLAYGYTF.